Below, one T cell receptor (beta chain) is given with its context. The antigen is undetermined. Time point meaning: persistent/refractory GD, antithyroid drugs over 5 years with positive TRAb. After RNA was extracted from PBMCs, the TCR library was made from it. J lost 8 bases, V lost 5 bases, and 9 bases had no gene match. Germline assignment: CDR1 KGHSH and CDR2 LQKENI. This CDR3 comprises 14 residues. This entry comes from a study of regulatory T cells in long-lasting Graves disease. About the study: Over 5 years of antithyroid drugs plus positive TSH receptor antibodies defined persistent Graves' disease.

Study observations and caveats: Sample size, which was small, may have reduced accuracy.

The authors built TCR beta libraries using iRepertoire HTBI primers and Arm-PCR of CDR3 regions. TCRdb itself ran the multiplex PCR reads through MiXCR, one entry per CDR3 protein. The sample lists 600,000 to 800,000 distinct CDR3 sequences; 25% to 35% were seen once. This receptor was taken from a female donor with Graves disease. The gene calls are TRBV18 and TRBJ2-3; 8 bases line up with TRBD2. The sample was peripheral blood mononuclear cells (PBMCs), taken when the disease was refractory, from a patient treated with antithyroid drugs. The CDR3 loop reads CASSSETGGGTQYF. DNA for the CDR3: TGTGCCAGCTCATCCGAGACGGGAGGGGGTACGCAGTATTTT.